The present T cell receptor (beta chain) was sequenced within a study of T cells in Graves' hyperthyroidism and ophthalmopathy. Authors of the study amplified TCR beta CDR3 regions from RNA transcripts. When the TCR CDR3 underwent first-round RT-PCR, the HTBI primer set was used. Each CDR3 protein is one row after TCRdb ran MiXCR on the multiplex PCR reads. This sample carries under 350,000 distinct CDR3 sequences, approximately 22% of them seen once, and the ten largest clones take roughly 52%. Germline CDR1 WNHNN, CDR2 SYGVQD (reference sequence). The trim removed 5 bases at V and 7 bases at J, leaving 9 bases unmatched. This CDR3 comprises 14 residues. At least ten counts were recorded for this clonotype. Orbital computed tomography and thyroid ultrasound, together with serum TRAb and thyroxine and clinical symptoms, were used for diagnoses.

The rearrangement uses TRBV10-1 and TRBJ2-5; 8 bases line up with TRBD1. Sequencing input: blood. This clonotype originated in a woman in her fifties or sixties with Graves' hyperthyroidism. As DNA, the CDR3 is TGCGCCAGCAGTCCGGGACAGGCCTTGGGGACCCAGTACTTC. Its protein is CASSPGQALGTQYF.